A single sample gave rise to the 16 T cell receptor beta chains below, sequenced in a study of vaccination and CD4 T cells after COVID-19. The assay that was used to sequence DNA from cultured CD4+ T cells was the Oncomine TCR Beta short-read assay. MiXCR, applied by TCRdb to the PCR reads, yields one record per CDR3 protein. The data show 17,000 or so distinct CDR3 sequences, 43% seen once. Described treatment: roughly 10-day PBMC culture with coronavirus spike peptide pools or control peptides (ViraFEST assay). These receptors are not linked to any known antigen. The source material was CD4+ T cells from blood, cultured in vitro, sampled before SARS-CoV-2 vaccination. The receptor source for this set is a human donor who had recovered from COVID-19.

The J gene is TRBJ1-1, the V gene TRBV20-1; D might be TRBD1 (5 bases). Germline V gene sequence: CDR1 DFQATT, CDR2 SNEGSKA (reference sequence). The CDR3 spans 14 residues. Trimming cost V 3 bases and J 1 base, with 12 bases left between them. CDR3 region: CSASPGRPNTEAFF. The CDR3 nucleotides read TGCAGTGCTAGTCCGGGACGGCCGAACACTGAAGCTTTCTTT.

This clonotype was counted a few times. J is TRBJ1-5 and V is TRBV20-1; D perhaps matches TRBD1 (5 bases). This CDR3 is built from 14 residues. CDR1 and CDR2 (germline): DFQATT, SNEGSKA (reference sequence). Trimming cost V 8 bases and J 6 bases, with 20 bases left between them. The CDR3 loop reads CSPHHSVRGQPQHF. For the CDR3, the DNA is TGCAGTCCCCATCACTCTGTTAGGGGTCAGCCCCAGCATTTT.

By frequency in the sample, this clonotype is medium-sized. The chain couples TRBV20-1 to TRBJ1-2; D is unresolved. This CDR3 spans 14 amino acids. Germline V gives CDR1 DFQATT, CDR2 SNEGSKA (reference sequence). V lost 2 bases, J lost 5 bases, and 15 bases lay in between. DNA of the CDR3: TGCAGTGCTAGACGGGGTCAAGATGAATATGGCTACACCTTC. It codes for CSARRGQDEYGYTF.

V usage is TRBV2 and J usage is TRBJ2-7; 7 bases fit TRBD1. Per the germline V gene, CDR1 is SNHLY and CDR2 is FYNNEI. V gave up 3 bases and J gave up 7 bases; unmatched junction bases: 12. The CDR3 sequence is 15 residues long. The DNA of the CDR3 is TGTGCCAGCAGTGAGGTGCAGGGGGACATGGGGGAGCAGTACTTC. Protein: CASSEVQGDMGEQYF.

The genes are TRBV2 and TRBJ1-5; no firm D call. This CDR3 has 14 residues. Germline CDR1 reads SNHLY; CDR2 reads FYNNEI. With 4 bases removed from V and 3 bases from J, the gap between germline ends came to 10 bases. The CDR3 bases are TGTGCCAGCAGTGCCAGCCAGATCAATCAGCCCCAGCATTTT. Encoded protein: CASSASQINQPQHF.

The chain links TRBV24-1 to TRBJ2-5, with D possibly matching TRBD2 (7 bases). The V and J ends lost 5 bases and 4 bases respectively, with 16 bases between them. The germline CDR1 and CDR2 sequences are KGHDR and SFDVKD. The CDR3 is made up of 15 amino acids. Here the CDR3 DNA reads TGTGCCACCAGTGGCCCGGGGGGCGGGACAGAGACCCAGTACTTC. It yields the protein CATSGPGGGTETQYF.

The table lists this clonotype with a few counts. V usage is TRBV7-6 and J usage is TRBJ1-1, with TRBD1 matching 7 bases. This CDR3 is built from 14 residues. Germline CDR1 reads SGHVS; CDR2 reads FNYEAQ. The trim removed 1 base at V and 5 bases at J, leaving 4 bases unmatched. Here the CDR3 reads CASSLEQGVTEAFF. The CDR3 region has the DNA TGTGCCAGCAGCTTAGAGCAGGGGGTAACTGAAGCTTTCTTT.

This clonotype was counted between two and nine times. This rearrangement joins TRBV20-1 to TRBJ2-7; possible D gene TRBD1, 5 bases. Trimming cost V 5 bases and J 0 bases, with 14 bases left between them. Germline loops: CDR1 DFQATT, CDR2 SNEGSKA (reference sequence). The CDR3 extends over 14 amino acids. CDR3 region: CSAYPPTASYEQYF. CDR3 DNA sequence: TGCAGTGCTTACCCGCCGACAGCCTCCTACGAGCAGTACTTC.

DNA of the CDR3: TGTGCCAGCAGTTCCCCCGATATCAGACAGGCACATACGAGGGGGTACTTC. Translated, it gives CASSSPDIRQAHTRGYF. V gene TRBV28 combines with J gene TRBJ2-7; tentative D call: TRBD1 (6 bases). This CDR3 region has 17 residues. The V end lost 4 bases, the J end lost 12 bases, and 31 bases lay between the germline ends. Germline-derived CDR1 and CDR2 are MDHEN and SYDVKM.

CDR3 bases: TGTGCCAGCAGCTTAGATCAACGACGGACCGGGGAGCTGTTTTTT. It translates to CASSLDQRRTGELFF. This chain connects TRBV11-3 to TRBJ2-2; no reliable D call. The CDR3 extends over 15 amino acids. Germline lookup yields CDR1 SGHNT and CDR2 YENEEA. V lost 0 bases and J 5 bases, leaving 10 bases between the germline ends.

The rearrangement uses TRBV20-1 and TRBJ1-1; D is undetermined. Germline V gene lookup returns CDR1 DFQATT and CDR2 SNEGSKA (reference sequence). This CDR3 has 12 amino acids. V was shortened by 1 base and J by 4 bases, with 7 bases between the two germline ends. The CDR3 sequence is CSARGGSTEAFF. CDR3 sequence (DNA): TGCAGTGCTAGAGGCGGGAGCACTGAAGCTTTCTTT.

The gene calls are TRBV11-3 and TRBJ2-1, with 11 bases lining up with TRBD1. V dropped 5 bases and J dropped 7; count of bases not matched to a gene: 4. The length of the CDR3 is 14 residues. Germline CDR1 is SGHNT and CDR2 is YENEEA. CDR3 region: CASSPDRGLNEQFF. The CDR3 coding sequence is TGTGCCAGCAGCCCGGACAGGGGGCTGAATGAGCAGTTCTTC.

This rearrangement joins TRBV12-3 or TRBV12-4 to TRBJ2-7, with a weak D call TRBD2 (5 bases). V was clipped by 6 bases and J by 6 bases, with 18 bases between them. The CDR3 runs 14 residues. The CDR3 spells CASSSTLANGEQYF. The CDR3 region has the DNA TGTGCCAGCAGCTCAACTCTAGCAAACGGCGAGCAGTACTTC.

This clonotype was seen a few times. V and J are TRBV7-3 and TRBJ2-3; D remains ambiguous. The V gene lost 5 bases and the J gene lost 1 base, with 16 bases spanning the gap. Germline CDR1 is SGHTA and CDR2 is FQGTGA. The CDR3 sequence is 16 residues long. CDR3 nucleotide sequence: TGTGCCAGCAGCCTGGGCAGCCCTCCAGGCACAGATACGCAGTATTTT. Protein product: CASSLGSPPGTDTQYF.

J is TRBJ1-2 and V is TRBV15; 8 bases match TRBD1. J gave up 8 bases and V 5 bases, and 10 bases lay outside the gene matches. Germline CDR1 and CDR2: LNHNV and YYDKDF (reference sequence). CDR3 length equals 14 residues. The CDR3 sequence: CATSPRQTGEGYTF. The CDR3 nucleotides read TGTGCCACCAGCCCCCGACAGACAGGGGAAGGCTACACCTTC.

This clonotype has a handful of counts. The V gene is TRBV7-6, the J gene TRBJ2-1; TRBD2 matches 8 bases. CDR3 length: 14 amino acids. CDR1 is SGHVS and CDR2 is FNYEAQ in the germline V gene. The J segment lost 4 bases and the V segment lost 3 bases, leaving 2 bases of the junction unmatched. The CDR3 sequence is CASSLERGYNEQFF. CDR3 nucleotides: TGTGCCAGCAGCTTGGAGCGGGGGTACAATGAGCAGTTCTTC.